This TCR beta chain was sequenced during a study of blood T cells in healthy people across ages. Across the study: Per two T cells, template switching captured roughly one barcoded beta molecule. General observations from the study: Roughly linearly, TCR beta diversity per million T cells fell as age increased. Fewer expanded clones and more diversity marked long-lived versus aged donors.

Concerning this clonotype: Its antigen remains unknown.

Germline V gene data show CDR1 as SGHTA and CDR2 as FQGNSA. CDR3 size: 16 residues. Next came a second PCR, run for about 6 to 12 cycles, which used a sample-barcoded 5' primer along with a J-beta primer mix. TCRdb passed the 5' RACE reads through MiXCR, listing each CDR3 protein once. This repertoire shows about 580,000 distinct CDR3 sequences, 40% to 55% found once; its top ten account for under 30%. The study isolated at least 6.5 million PBMCs from each sample. The sequenced material came from blood. This chain connects TRBV7-2 to TRBJ2-4; D may be TRBD2 (6 bases). The J call may be incorrect, as the DNA end agrees better with TRBJ2-7. This TCR came from a man older than 75 in good health. The CDR3 spells CASRFTNGSPPYEQYF. The CDR3 DNA reads TGTGCCAGCAGATTTACTAACGGGAGCCCCCCCTACGAGCAGTACTTC.